These T cell receptor beta chains were read from a single sample in a study of tumor-infiltrating lymphocytes in primary liver carcinoma. TCRdb processed the multiplex PCR reads anew with MiXCR; each CDR3 protein has one entry. The sample yields approximately 110,000 distinct CDR3 sequences, roughly 69% seen once. Material for sequencing was liver tumor tissue from sampling region 1. The origin of the receptors is a woman aged 60-75 years with primary liver carcinoma and hepatitis B virus infection. The CDR3 runs from the conserved cysteine through the conserved F or W. The D gene is left open where the match is weak. Clone size is shown for a subset of rows, as once, few, many or a class of expanded clone.

D,V,size,J,DNA,CDR3
.,TRBV2,.,TRBJ2-4,TGTGCCAGCAGCAGCACTTGGGGGGCCAAAAACAATCAGTACTTC,CASSSTWGAKNNQYF
.,TRBV12-3/TRBV12-4,many,TRBJ1-1,TGTGCCAGCATAAAGGGGGGTATTGAAGCTTTCTTT,CASIKGGIEAFF
.,TRBV5-6,many,TRBJ2-3,TGTGCCAGCAGCTTGCTTCTATCCGCAGATACGCAGTATTTT,CASSLLLSADTQYF
TRBD1,TRBV28,few,TRBJ2-1,TGTGCCAGCCCACCCGCCGGGACAGGCGAGGGGTACAATGAGCAGTTCTTC,CASPPAGTGEGYNEQFF
.,TRBV21-1,few,TRBJ2-5,TGTGCCAGAGCACAGTACCAAGAGACCCAGTACTTC,CARAQYQETQYF
.,TRBV6-1,.,TRBJ2-1,TGTCCCAGCACTCATGGGCCGAGGCGAGACTACAATGAGCAGTTCTTC,CPSTHGPRRDYNEQFF
.,TRBV6-5,many,TRBJ2-7,TGTGCCACCGGAAGGACAATCTCCTACGAGCAGTACTTC,CATGRTISYEQYF
TRBD2,TRBV29-1,many,TRBJ2-1,TGCAGCACCCGGACTAGCGGCTACAATGAGCAGTTCTTC,CSTRTSGYNEQFF
TRBD1,TRBV11-2,.,TRBJ1-2,TGTGCCATCAGCTTAGTCCATGGGGGGGACAGGCCCCCTTACACCTTC,CAISLVHGGDRPPYTF
TRBD2,TRBV7-9,many,TRBJ2-1,TGTGCCAGCAGCCTTCTAGCGGGAGGTCAGGAGCAGTTCTTC,CASSLLAGGQEQFF
.,TRBV12-3/TRBV12-4,many,TRBJ1-3,TGTGCCAGCAAGAGGGATTTAGGGACACCTGGAAACACCATATATTTT,CASKRDLGTPGNTIYF
.,TRBV5-4,.,TRBJ2-1,TGTGTCAGCACCCGTGGGGGACCTCTTCCAAACAATGAGCAGCTCTTC,CVSTRGGPLPNNEQLF
TRBD2,TRBV7-8,.,TRBJ2-1,TGTGCCAACAGAGCTTCGGGAGGGTGGAATGAGCAGTTCTTC,CANRASGGWNEQFF
.,TRBV15,many,TRBJ2-2,TGTGCCACCAGCGAGACTACGAACACCGGGGAGCTGTTTTTT,CATSETTNTGELFF
TRBD2,TRBV28,.,TRBJ2-7,TGTGCCAGCAGTTTCGCCGCGGGAGGGGCCTACGAGCAGTACTTC,CASSFAAGGAYEQYF
.,TRBV11-2,once,TRBJ1-2,TGTGCCAGTAGCTTCACCTATGGCTACACCTTC,CASSFTYGYTF
TRBD1,TRBV12-3/TRBV12-4,many,TRBJ2-3,TGTGCCAGCAGCCGCGGACAGGGGGCAGGGGATACGCAGTATTTT,CASSRGQGAGDTQYF
TRBD2,TRBV9,few,TRBJ2-3,TGTGCCAGCAGCGTAGAAGCGGGAGGGTCCACTAGCACAGATACGCAGTATTTT,CASSVEAGGSTSTDTQYF
.,TRBV28,.,TRBJ1-3,TGTGCCAGCAGACCCGGGCCTGGGTCTGGAAACACCATATATTTT,CASRPGPGSGNTIYF
TRBD2,TRBV6-5,.,TRBJ2-3,TGTGCCATCAGTTACCGGGGACTAGCGGCCGGGGATACGCAGTATTTT,CAISYRGLAAGDTQYF
.,TRBV11-2,.,TRBJ2-3,TGTGCCAGCAGCCCAGAACATGCTTCTAGCACAGATACGCAGTATTTC,CASSPEHASSTDTQYF
.,TRBV6-1,.,TRBJ1-5,TGCCCCAGCCGAGGGTGGGCCCCGGGTCTACCTCAGACCCAGCATTTT,CPSRGWAPGLPQTQHF
.,TRBV6-6,.,TRBJ1-2,TGTGCCAGCAGCCACGGACCCCGAGGCGGCTATGGCTGCACCTTC,CASSHGPRGGYGCTF
.,TRBV28,few,TRBJ2-7,TGTGCCAGCAGTTTAGGGGGGACTCACTCCTACGAGCAGTACTTC,CASSLGGTHSYEQYF
.,TRBV11-2,.,TRBJ2-7,TGTGCCAGTAGCTTAGATTGGGTCAGTCTTGCGGGTCCCTACAAGCAGTACTTC,CASSLDWVSLAGPYKQYF
.,TRBV6-5,.,TRBJ2-1,TGTGCCAGCAACCGGGACCCCAGCTCCTACAATGAGCAATCCTTC,CASNRDPSSYNEQSF
TRBD2,TRBV7-9,.,TRBJ2-1,TGTGCCAGCAGCTCCGCATTCGGACTAGCGGGATTCTACAATGAGCAGTTCTTC,CASSSAFGLAGFYNEQFF
.,TRBV14,few,TRBJ1-2,TGTGCCAGCAGCCAAGAGTTCGGGGGATGGAGTGCTGACTACACCTTC,CASSQEFGGWSADYTF
.,TRBV28,.,TRBJ1-1,TGTGCCAGCAGTCCACCCCTGAACACTGAAGCTTTCTTT,CASSPPLNTEAFF
TRBD2,TRBV5-8,few,TRBJ2-7,TGTGCCAGCACAAGCGGGGGCGAGCAGTACTTC,CASTSGGEQYF
TRBD2,TRBV6-6,many,TRBJ2-7,TGTGCCAGCAGTAGCGGGACTAGGACCTACGAGCAGTACTTC,CASSSGTRTYEQYF
.,TRBV11-1,.,TRBJ2-7,TGTGCCAGCAGCTTGGTACAAACCTACGAACAGTACTTC,CASSLVQTYEQYF
TRBD1,TRBV11-2,few,TRBJ2-7,TGTGCCAGCAGCTCTCACCCGGGACAGATTTACGAGCAATGCTTC,CASSSHPGQIYEQCF
.,TRBV10-3,.,TRBJ2-1,TGTGCCATCAGTGAGGGAATATCGGGAAGGCCGGGTGAGCGGTTCTTC,CAISEGISGRPGERFF
.,TRBV11-2,once,TRBJ2-5,TGTGCCAGCAGCGCCACCCTGACAGAAGAGACCCAGTATTTC,CASSATLTEETQYF
.,TRBV11-2,.,TRBJ2-2,TGTGCCAGCACCTTGTACGTGGGAGAAAACCCCGGGGAGCTGTTTTTT,CASTLYVGENPGELFF
.,TRBV29-1,many,TRBJ2-3,TGCAGCGTCGGGGCCAACAAGCAAAATACGCAGTATTTT,CSVGANKQNTQYF
.,TRBV11-3,.,TRBJ2-2,TGTGTCAGGAGCTTGGCTAGAAGGGCCGGGGAGCTGTTTTTT,CVRSLARRAGELFF
.,TRBV29-1,.,TRBJ1-1,TGCAGCGTCGCCAAGTCGAATACTGAAGCTTCCTTT,CSVAKSNTEASF
.,TRBV25-1,once,TRBJ2-1,TGTGCCAGCAGTGACCGGGACGAGCAGTTCTTC,CASSDRDEQFF
.,TRBV28,.,TRBJ1-3,TGTACCAACAGTCCCTGGATCTCTGGAAACACCATATATTTT,CTNSPWISGNTIYF
TRBD1,TRBV29-1,many,TRBJ1-1,TGCAGCGTACCCGCCGGGACAGGGGGCACTGAAGCTTTCTTT,CSVPAGTGGTEAFF